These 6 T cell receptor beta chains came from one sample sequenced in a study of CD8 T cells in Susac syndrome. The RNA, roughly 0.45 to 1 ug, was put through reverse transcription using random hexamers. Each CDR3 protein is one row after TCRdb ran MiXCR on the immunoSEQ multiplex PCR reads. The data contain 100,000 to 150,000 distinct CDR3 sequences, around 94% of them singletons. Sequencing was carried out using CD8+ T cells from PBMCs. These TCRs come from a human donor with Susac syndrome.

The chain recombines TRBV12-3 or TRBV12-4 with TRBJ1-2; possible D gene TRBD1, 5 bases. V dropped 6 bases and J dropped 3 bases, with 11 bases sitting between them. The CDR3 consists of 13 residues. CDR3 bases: TGTGCCAGCAGCGTTACAGGTGACTATGGCTACACCTTC. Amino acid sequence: CASSVTGDYGYTF.

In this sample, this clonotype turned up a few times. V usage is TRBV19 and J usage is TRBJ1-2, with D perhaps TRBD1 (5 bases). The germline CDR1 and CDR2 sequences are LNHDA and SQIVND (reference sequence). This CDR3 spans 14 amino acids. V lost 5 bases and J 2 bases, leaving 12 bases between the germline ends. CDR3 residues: CASSLAGTNYGYTF. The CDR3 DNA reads TGTGCCAGTAGTCTCGCCGGGACCAACTATGGCTACACCTTC.

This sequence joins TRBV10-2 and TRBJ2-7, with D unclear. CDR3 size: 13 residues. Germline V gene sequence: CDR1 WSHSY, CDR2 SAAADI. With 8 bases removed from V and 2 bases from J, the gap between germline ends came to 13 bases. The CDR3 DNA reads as TGCGCCAGCGCCCAGACCGAAACCTACGAGCAGTACTTC. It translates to CASAQTETYEQYF.

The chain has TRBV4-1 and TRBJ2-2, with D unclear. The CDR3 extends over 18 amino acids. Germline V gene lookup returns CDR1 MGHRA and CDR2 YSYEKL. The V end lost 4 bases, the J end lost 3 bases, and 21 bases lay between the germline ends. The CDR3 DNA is TGCGCCAGCAGCCCCCTCGGAATTACCCCTCGATACACCGGGGAGCTGTTTTTT. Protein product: CASSPLGITPRYTGELFF.

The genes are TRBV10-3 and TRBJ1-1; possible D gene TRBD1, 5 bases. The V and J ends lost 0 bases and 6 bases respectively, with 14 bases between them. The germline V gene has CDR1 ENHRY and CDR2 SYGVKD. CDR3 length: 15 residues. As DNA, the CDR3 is TGTGCCATCAGTGAGTCGGCGGAGGGGTTCGCTGAAGCTTTCTTT. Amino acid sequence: CAISESAEGFAEAFF.

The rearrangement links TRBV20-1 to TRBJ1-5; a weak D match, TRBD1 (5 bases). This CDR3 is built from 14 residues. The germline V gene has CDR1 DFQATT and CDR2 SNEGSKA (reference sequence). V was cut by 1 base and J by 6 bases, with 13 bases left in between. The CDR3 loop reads CSARGVGEVQPQHF. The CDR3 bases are TGCAGTGCTAGAGGGGTAGGGGAAGTTCAGCCCCAGCATTTT.